A single sample is the source of the 7 T cell receptor beta chains below, sequenced in a study of T cells after posttransplantation cyclophosphamide listed by TCRdb under 2016. Library construction relied on the immunoSEQ multiplex PCR assay. The table was pulled from immuneACCESS by TCRdb, which kept in-frame rearrangements only. Such tables lose some clones; where checked, under half of the loss comes from unresolved V genes, and the rest has no known cause. This sample is represented by roughly 49,000 clones; roughly 84% of them were singletons. The ten largest clonotypes hold 2.8% of the sample. Sequencing used PBMCs. All receptors come from a man aged 25-40 years with a blood cancer, CMV-positive, and with a related stem cell donor.

This clone was counted once. The chain has TRBV7-9 and TRBJ2-5, with D possibly matching TRBD2 (6 bases). The ends were cut back, 5 bases at V and 2 bases at J, with 9 bases in the middle. This CDR3 is built from 13 residues. The germline V gene encodes CDR1 SEHNR and CDR2 FQNEAQ (reference sequence). For the CDR3, the DNA is TGTGCCAGCAGCCGGGAGAGACAAGAGACCCAGTACTTC. Protein product: CASSRERQETQYF.

DNA for the CDR3: TGTGCCAGCAGTTACTTGCGGTTCACAGATACGCAGTATTTT. Encoded protein: CASSYLRFTDTQYF. The V call is TRBV6-5, the J call TRBJ2-3; the D is unclear. This CDR3 is built from 14 residues. Trimming removed 1 base from V and 2 bases from J, with 7 bases in between. From germline, CDR1 is MNHEY and CDR2 SVGAGI.

This clone was counted only a few times. The chain carries TRBV25-1 and TRBJ1-3; D remains unclear. The CDR3 runs 12 residues. V dropped 6 bases and J dropped 4 bases, with 7 bases sitting between them. Germline CDR1 reads MGHDK; CDR2 reads SYGVNS. CDR3 amino acids: CASSPVGNTIYF. As DNA, the CDR3 is TGTGCCAGCAGCCCAGTCGGAAACACCATATATTTT.

The genes are TRBV7-2 and TRBJ1-5; 7 positions match TRBD1. Germline assignment: CDR1 SGHTA and CDR2 FQGNSA. The ends lost 7 bases at V and 3 bases at J; junction bases unmatched: 12. The CDR3 has 16 residues. The CDR3 DNA follows: TGTGCCAGCATCTACACGACAGGGCGTTACAATCAGCCCCAGCATTTT. It encodes CASIYTTGRYNQPQHF.

As DNA, the CDR3 is TGTGCCAGCAGCTTACAGAACGGGAGGGCCGGTGGCAATGAGCAGTTCTTC. Translated: CASSLQNGRAGGNEQFF. V is TRBV7-3 and J is TRBJ2-1, with TRBD2 matching over 8 bases. The CDR3 has 17 amino acids. CDR1 is SGHTA and CDR2 is FQGTGA in the germline V gene. Unmatched junction bases numbered 12, after V lost 2 bases and J lost 6 bases.

The gene calls are TRBV27 and TRBJ1-2; D uncertain. This CDR3 is 16 amino acids long. V lost 0 bases to trimming and J lost 2 bases, with 13 bases between them. The V gene's germline CDR1 is MNHEY and CDR2 SMNVEV (reference sequence). The CDR3 coding sequence is TGTGCCAGCAGTTTATCAGTAGAGGGAGGGAACTATGGCTACACCTTC. Translation: CASSLSVEGGNYGYTF.

This sequence joins TRBV30 and TRBJ2-5, with a tentative D call TRBD2 (5 bases). The CDR3 spans 15 residues. CDR1 is GTSNPN and CDR2 is SVGIG in the germline V gene (reference sequence). Trimming cost V 1 base and J 3 bases, with 15 bases left between them. This CDR3 reads CAWSDPGKWEETQYF. The CDR3 region has the DNA TGTGCCTGGAGTGATCCGGGAAAATGGGAAGAGACCCAGTACTTC. The full variable domain, rest sourced from reference TRBV30 and TRBJ2-5, is SQTIHQWPATLVQPVGSPLSLECTVEGTSNPNLYWYRQAAGRGLQLLFYSVGIGQISSEVPQNLSASRPQDRQFILSSKKLLLSDSGFYLCAWSDPGKWEETQYFGPGTRLLVL.